This entry features one T cell receptor (beta chain) sequence. This clonotype was observed many times. Its binding antigen is unknown. Within one base of it there is no much larger clone, and no base qualities were kept. The roughly 38 donors, aged about 6 to 95 years, were systemically healthy Caucasian individuals from Russia. Approximately 9.3 milliliters of peripheral blood were collected from each donor into EDTA-treated Vacutainer tubes. Ficoll-Paque density-gradient centrifugation was used to isolate PBMCs, with at least 6.5 million per sample. Trizol reagent was used to extract total RNA from PBMCs, with at least 6 micrograms per sample. Naive CD45RAhigh/CD27high T cell percentages were measured by flow cytometry on a PBMC aliquot from every donor. This specimen comes from a study of blood T cells in healthy people across ages (dated by TCRdb to the mid-2010s). Broadly, across the study: In model experiments, roughly one uniquely barcoded TCR beta cDNA molecule per two T cells was captured by template switching. Age-related changes in TCR beta repertoire diversity were measured in the study by deep sequencing normalized with unique cDNA molecular identifiers. The donors were split into four age groups: young (average around 15 years), middle-aged (39), aged (roughly 60) and long-lived (under 85). Two additional independent replicas of 1 million unique cDNA reads from the same blood draw were analyzed for two donors (one aged 18 to 29 and one aged 80 or older).

The trim is 6 bases for V and 4 bases for J, with a gap of 11 bases between the germline ends. The germline V gene gives CDR1 as SGHTA and CDR2 as FQGNSA. Reading from cysteine to phenylalanine, the CDR3 counts 13 amino acids. The kept DNA is CDR3 alone, 39 bases in frame from the first base. Overall study results and their limits: Donor CMV infection status was unknown, potentially confounding age-related changes in expanded clonotypes. Compared with the aged group, the long-lived group had more naive CD4+ T cells, fewer expanded clones and increased TCR diversity, suggesting age selection. As age increased, observed TCR beta diversity per million T cells dropped in a roughly linear way, and a significant reduction was already evident by age 40. Since profiling was done on bulk unsorted PBMCs, naive and antigen-experienced compartments could not be conclusively compared. A strong correlation was found between observed TCR beta diversity and the percentage of naive T cells measured by flow cytometry. Estimates of total diversity from one million sequenced T cells were regarded as lower bounds and underestimates.

Library method: 5' RACE. The sequencer was an Illumina HiSeq 2500. A second PCR of roughly 6 to 11 cycles was run with a J-beta primer mix and a sample-barcoded 5' primer. A unique molecular identifier was introduced onto each TCR beta cDNA molecule by a template-switch 5' adaptor carrying 12 random nucleotides. Each sample yielded at least 2.5 million CDR3-containing paired-end reads. The Mint cDNA synthesis kit, primed by a TRBC-specific oligonucleotide, was used to synthesize first-strand cDNA from all RNA. After uracil-DNA glycosylase treatment, a first 18-cycle PCR used universal primers M1SS and BC2_uni_R on all cDNA. The authors' pipeline ran thus. Each sample was normalized by randomly selecting 1 million high-quality reads, each carrying a distinct molecular identifier. Reads with shared molecular identifiers were discarded instead of being binned into consensus sequences. MiTCR, with a Q25 quality threshold and the strictest error-elimination algorithm, was used for CDR3 identification, clonotype clustering and error correction. A nonparametric unseen species model using Euler transformation provided a lower-bound estimate of total TCR beta diversity. TCRdb itself trimmed the public reads at Q25 with fastp, ran MiXCR and retained productive beta chains. Rows are combined by CDR3 protein, so each entry shows the most common genes and DNA. Clone size and V and J calls follow TCRdb, not the original study. The sample data list more than 900,000 distinct CDR3 sequences, and 25% of these were observed just once. The ten largest clones represent about 0.72% of the sample.

This sample was shared with a second study, whose subject was T cells of mothers and their children. That second report states: The donors were nine systemically healthy Caucasian individuals, made up of three mothers and their six children. cDNA synthesis used all of the extracted RNA, with roughly 1.6 ug of RNA in each 15 ul reaction. In the second PCR, the M1S primer introduced both the sample barcodes and 2-4 random nucleotides. More than 9 million TCR beta CDR3 reads were obtained from each mother, and millions of reads were obtained from each child. In both related and unrelated pairs, thymic selection shapes the output of TCR recombination in a similar way, with inherited differences having only a minor effect. Normalized repertoire overlap was always slightly but never significantly higher in related than unrelated mother-child pairs. No persistent microchimeric T cell clones were found, with a detection sensitivity of approximately 100 clones per million clonotypes. To look for features that set related mother-child pairs apart from unrelated individuals, the researchers ran deep NGS to compare the TCR beta repertoires of mothers and children. Mothers averaged roughly 40 +/- 4 years of age and children averaged around 11 +/- 4 years. Libraries were sequenced on Illumina HiSeq 2000 with 100+100 nt paired-end reads after adapter ligation with NEBNext reagents. To prevent cross-contamination, the mother and child libraries were prepared a month apart and were sequenced in separate runs. Each donor had between roughly 450,000 and 2,100,000 distinct TCR beta clonotypes identified. Naive TCR beta clonotypes were estimated from low-frequency clonotypes matched to each donor's FACS-determined naive share, without sorting.

The clonotype was recovered from a girl aged 2-10 years in good health. Sequencing was carried out using blood. The V and J genes are TRBV7-2 and TRBJ2-3, with the D segment identity uncertain. The nucleotide sequence reads as follows: TGTGCCAGCAGTTCAGTTTCCGCAGATACGCAGTATTTT. The encoded protein is CASSSVSADTQYF.